The subject of this entry is one T cell receptor (beta chain). This entry comes from a study of patients and donors after allogeneic stem cell transplantation. Germline lookup yields CDR1 MNHEY and CDR2 SVGAGI. The CDR3 length is 14 residues. V shed 5 bases and J shed 7 bases, with 15 bases lying between them. TCRdb redid the calling of the RT-PCR reads with MiXCR, one entry per CDR3 protein. Of approximately 150,000 distinct CDR3 sequences listed, about two fifths are singletons. The chain is built from TRBV6-5 and TRBJ2-4; D possibly corresponds to TRBD2 (6 bases). The clonotype comes from a human donor who was either an allogeneic HSCT recipient or a stem cell or donor lymphocyte infusion donor (not recorded which). It is not recorded whose cells these are; they may come from a transplant donor. The sequenced sample was blood, either unsorted or a sorted T cell fraction (not recorded which). The CDR3 spells CASSTSSGGNIQYF. The CDR3 coding sequence is TGTGCCAGCAGTACCTCCAGTGGGGGGAACATTCAGTACTTC.